This section outlines one T cell receptor (beta chain) sequence together with its context. Its antigen is not identified. This specimen comes from a study of cytomegalovirus exposure and HLA in healthy donors. Overall study findings and caveats: Upon later analysis, TCR association rates were observed to vary by HLA locus, being highest for DRB1 and lowest for HLA-C. The study reported that TCR beta sequences accurately predicted HLA-A and HLA-B alleles in most subjects. The only immune exposure information that was available was CMV serostatus.

The PCR contained 60 Vbeta and 13 Jbeta primers. Sequencing used immunoSEQ multiplex PCR; TCRdb keeps in-frame clones, though not all of them. The sample has approximately 110,000 clones, around 61% seen once. Germline V gene sequence: CDR1 SGHTA, CDR2 FQGTGA. Trimming stripped 2 bases from V and 6 bases from J, with 7 bases between. The CDR3 totals 13 residues. The sequence was obtained from a woman under 40 in good health and CMV-seronegative. The chain uses TRBV7-3 and TRBJ2-2, with D uncertain. The sample consisted of PBMCs. CDR3 DNA: TGTGCCAGCAGCTTAGGGCCGGCCGGGGAGCTGTTTTTT. It yields the protein CASSLGPAGELFF.